This T cell receptor beta chain stems from a study of T-cell reconstitution after alpha-beta-depleted transplantation in children. TCRbeta library construction was performed incorporating unique molecular identifiers. TCRdb called the PCR reads again in MiXCR, with one record for every CDR3 protein. The sample shows 600,000 to 700,000 distinct CDR3 sequences, approximately 17% of them seen only once. The length of the CDR3 is 16 residues. Germline CDR1 SGDLS, CDR2 YYNGEE. V lost 4 bases to trimming and J lost 0 bases, with 15 bases between them. This sequence originates from a human donor who donated a stem cell graft to a child with acute myeloid leukemia. The chain has TRBV9 and TRBJ2-3; D gene unclear. The sample here was PBMCs from the stem cell graft donor, taken from the stem cell graft. The CDR3 sequence: CASSSQPGISTDTQYF. As DNA, the CDR3 is TGTGCCAGCAGCTCCCAGCCAGGAATAAGCACAGATACGCAGTATTTT.